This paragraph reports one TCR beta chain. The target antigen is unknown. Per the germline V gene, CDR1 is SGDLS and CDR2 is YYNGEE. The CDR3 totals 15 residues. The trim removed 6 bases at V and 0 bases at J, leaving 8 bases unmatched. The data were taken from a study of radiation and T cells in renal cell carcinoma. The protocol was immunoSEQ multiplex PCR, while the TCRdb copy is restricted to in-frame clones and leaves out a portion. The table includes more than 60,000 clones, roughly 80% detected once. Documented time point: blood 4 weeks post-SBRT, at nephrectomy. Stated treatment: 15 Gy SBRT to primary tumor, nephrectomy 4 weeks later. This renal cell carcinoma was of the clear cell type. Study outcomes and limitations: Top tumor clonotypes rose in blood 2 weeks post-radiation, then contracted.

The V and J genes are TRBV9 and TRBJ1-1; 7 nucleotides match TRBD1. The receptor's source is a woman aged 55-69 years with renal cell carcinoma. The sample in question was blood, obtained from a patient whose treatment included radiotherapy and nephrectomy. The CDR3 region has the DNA TGTGCCAGCACCCGTAATGGACAGGTGAACACTGAAGCTTTCTTT. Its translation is CASTRNGQVNTEAFF.